This T cell receptor beta chain was retrieved from a study of T cell responses to AZD1222 COVID-19 vaccine. Study results and limitations: Recipients of two AZD1222 doses showed rising Spike-specific TCR breadth and depth.

TCRdb's copy holds only in-frame clones and misses some; the assay was immunoSEQ multiplex PCR. The table has around 200,000 clones, almost 90% seen once. Points on this clone: Its antigen is unidentified.

This CDR3 has 16 amino acids. V lost 4 bases and J lost 5; bases outside the gene matches: 8. Looked up from germline, CDR1 is SGHNT and CDR2 is YYREEE (reference sequence). The input for sequencing was peripheral blood, taken on day 0 of AZD1222 vaccination. This chain links TRBV5-4 with TRBJ2-5; 13 bases are a match to TRBD2. This sequence was found in an adult in good health. The CDR3 sequence is CASSVRTSGRAETQYF. The CDR3 DNA reads TGTGCCAGCAGCGTTCGTACTAGCGGGAGGGCCGAGACCCAGTACTTC.